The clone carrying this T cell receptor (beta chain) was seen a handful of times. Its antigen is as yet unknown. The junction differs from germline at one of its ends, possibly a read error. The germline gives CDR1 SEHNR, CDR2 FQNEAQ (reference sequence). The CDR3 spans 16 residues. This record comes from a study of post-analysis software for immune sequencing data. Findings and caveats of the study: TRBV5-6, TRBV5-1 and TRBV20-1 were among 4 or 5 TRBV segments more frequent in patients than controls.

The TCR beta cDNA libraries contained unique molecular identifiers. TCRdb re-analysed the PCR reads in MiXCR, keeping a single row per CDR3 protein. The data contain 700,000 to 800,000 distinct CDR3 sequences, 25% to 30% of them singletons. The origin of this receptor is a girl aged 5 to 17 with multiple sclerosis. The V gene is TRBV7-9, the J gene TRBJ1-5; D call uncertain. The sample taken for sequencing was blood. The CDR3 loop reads CASSLEVGRTEMPQHF. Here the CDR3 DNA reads TGTGCTAGCAGCTTAGAGGTGGGCAGGACTGAGATGCCCCAGCATTTT.